This TCR beta chain was sequenced for a study of cytomegalovirus exposure and HLA in healthy donors. Findings and caveats of the study: Later work associated roughly 17,000 TCR beta sequences with HLA alleles at 0.05 false discovery rate.

60 Vbeta and 13 Jbeta primers were used in PCR. Only in-frame clones appear in the TCRdb table, and some are missing; sequencing was by immunoSEQ multiplex PCR. The sample has over 200,000 clones; approximately 87% are singletons. Concerning this clone itself: Its specificity is unknown.

This CDR3 has 15 amino acids. The germline gives CDR1 MNHEY, CDR2 SMNVEV (reference sequence). V trimming: 3 bases; J trimming: 6 bases; junction bases outside the gene matches: 7. Healthy bone marrow donors made up the donors. The TCR sequence derives from a human donor in good health. V gene TRBV27 combines with J gene TRBJ2-1; 8 bases align to TRBD2. The specimen was PBMCs. The CDR3 coding sequence is TGTGCCAGCAGTTTCGCCGTTAGCGGGACCAATGAGCAGTTCTTC. As protein: CASSFAVSGTNEQFF.